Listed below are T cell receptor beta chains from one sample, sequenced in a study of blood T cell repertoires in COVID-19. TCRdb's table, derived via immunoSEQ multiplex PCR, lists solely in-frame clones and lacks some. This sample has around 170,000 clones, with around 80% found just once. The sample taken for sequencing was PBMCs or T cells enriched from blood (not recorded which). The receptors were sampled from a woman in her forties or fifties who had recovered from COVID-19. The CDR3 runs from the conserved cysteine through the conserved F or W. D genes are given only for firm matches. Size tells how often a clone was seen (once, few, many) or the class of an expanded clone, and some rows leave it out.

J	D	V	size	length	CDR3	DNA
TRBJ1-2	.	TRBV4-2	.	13	CASSQDGTGGYTF	TGTGCCAGCAGCCAGGACGGAACGGGGGGCTACACCTTC
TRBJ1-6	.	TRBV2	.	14	CASRTTNYNSPLHF	TGTGCCAGCCGGACAACCAATTATAATTCACCCCTCCACTTT
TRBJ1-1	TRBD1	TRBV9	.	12	CASSGSGGEAFF	TGTGCCAGCAGCGGATCAGGGGGGGAAGCTTTCTTT
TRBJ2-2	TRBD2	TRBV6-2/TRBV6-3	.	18	CASSYVLAGGEDTGELFF	TGTGCCAGCAGTTACGTATTAGCGGGGGGAGAGGACACCGGGGAGCTGTTTTTT
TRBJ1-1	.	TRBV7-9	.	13	CASSSQGSTEAFF	TGTGCCAGCAGCTCACAGGGTTCCACTGAAGCTTTCTTT
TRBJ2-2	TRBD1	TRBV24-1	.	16	CATSSPGTGNTGELFF	TGTGCCACCTCCTCCCCCGGGACAGGGAACACCGGGGAGCTGTTTTTT
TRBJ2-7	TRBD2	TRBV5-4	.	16	CASSPSGTSGTYEQYF	TGTGCCAGCAGCCCCTCCGGGACTAGCGGGACCTACGAGCAGTACTTC
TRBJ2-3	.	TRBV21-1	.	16	CASSKERGGAIDTQYF	TGTGCCAGCAGCAAAGAGCGCGGGGGGGCCATAGATACGCAGTATTTT
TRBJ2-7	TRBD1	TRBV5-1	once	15	CASSPGLGTGYEQYF	TGCGCCAGCAGCCCAGGATTGGGGACAGGGTACGAGCAGTACTTC
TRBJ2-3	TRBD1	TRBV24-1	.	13	CATSGQAPDTQYF	TGTGCCACCTCTGGACAGGCTCCAGATACGCAGTATTTT
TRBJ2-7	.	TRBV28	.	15	CASSVLKRIGYEQYF	TGTGCCAGCAGTGTGTTGAAGCGAATCGGCTACGAGCAGTACTTC
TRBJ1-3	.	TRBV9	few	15	CASSIDQGYGNTIYF	TGTGCCAGCAGCATAGATCAGGGGTACGGAAACACCATATATTTT
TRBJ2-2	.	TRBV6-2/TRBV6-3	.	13	CASSRDLPRELFF	TGTGCCAGCAGTCGCGACTTACCCCGGGAGCTGTTTTTT
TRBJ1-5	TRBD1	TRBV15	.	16	CATSREGRDRNQPQHF	TGTGCCACCAGCAGAGAGGGGCGGGACAGAAATCAGCCCCAGCATTTT
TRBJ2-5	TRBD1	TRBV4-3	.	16	CARGDRAQGYQETQYF	TGCGCCAGGGGGGACAGGGCACAGGGGTACCAAGAGACCCAGTACTTC
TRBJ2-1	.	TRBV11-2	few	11	CASSRYNEQFF	TGTGCCAGCAGTCGTTACAATGAGCAGTTCTTC
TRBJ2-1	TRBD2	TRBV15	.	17	CATSRGLAGFSYNEQFF	TGTGCCACCAGCAGAGGGTTAGCGGGTTTCTCCTACAATGAGCAGTTCTTC
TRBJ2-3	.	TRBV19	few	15	CASSTLATSTDTQYF	TGTGCCAGTAGTACGCTAGCGACTAGCACAGATACGCAGTATTTT
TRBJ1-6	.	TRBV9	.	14	CASSERGGNSPLHF	TGTGCCAGCAGCGAGAGGGGGGGTAATTCACCCCTCCACTTT